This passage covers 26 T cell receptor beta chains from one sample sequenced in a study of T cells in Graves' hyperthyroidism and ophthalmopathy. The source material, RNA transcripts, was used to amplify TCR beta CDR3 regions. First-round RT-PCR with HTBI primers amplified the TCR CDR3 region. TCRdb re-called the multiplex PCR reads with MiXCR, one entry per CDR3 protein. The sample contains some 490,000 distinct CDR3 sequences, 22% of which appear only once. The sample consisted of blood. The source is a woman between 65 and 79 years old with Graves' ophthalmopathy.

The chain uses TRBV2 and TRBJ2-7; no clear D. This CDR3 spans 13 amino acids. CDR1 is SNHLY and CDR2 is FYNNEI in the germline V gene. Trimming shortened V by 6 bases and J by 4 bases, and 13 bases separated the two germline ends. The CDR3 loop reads CASRWADGYEQYF. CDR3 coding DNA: TGTGCCAGCAGGTGGGCAGACGGGTACGAGCAGTACTTC.

The CDR3 protein is CASSSSPKRGAGETQYF. CDR3 coding DNA: TGTGCCAGCAGCTCCTCCCCAAAGAGGGGGGCGGGGGAGACCCAGTACTTC. V and J are TRBV28 and TRBJ2-5; D might be TRBD1 or TRBD2, each matching 6 bases. The germline CDR1 and CDR2 sequences are MDHEN and SYDVKM. This CDR3 region has 17 residues. Trimming pared 6 bases from V and 5 bases from J, leaving 25 bases between.

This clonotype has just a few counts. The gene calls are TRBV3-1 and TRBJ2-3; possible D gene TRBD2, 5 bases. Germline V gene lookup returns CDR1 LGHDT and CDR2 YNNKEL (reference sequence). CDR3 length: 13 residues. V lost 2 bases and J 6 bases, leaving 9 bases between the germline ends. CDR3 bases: TGTGCCAGCAGCCAACTACTAGGGGATACGCAGTATTTT. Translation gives CASSQLLGDTQYF.

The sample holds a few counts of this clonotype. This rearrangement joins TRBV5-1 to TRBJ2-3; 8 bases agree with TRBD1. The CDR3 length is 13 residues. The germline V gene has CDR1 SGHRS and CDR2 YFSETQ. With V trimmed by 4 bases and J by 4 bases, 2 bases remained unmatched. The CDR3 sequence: CASSETGADTQYF. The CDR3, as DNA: TGCGCCAGCAGCGAGACAGGGGCAGATACGCAGTATTTT.

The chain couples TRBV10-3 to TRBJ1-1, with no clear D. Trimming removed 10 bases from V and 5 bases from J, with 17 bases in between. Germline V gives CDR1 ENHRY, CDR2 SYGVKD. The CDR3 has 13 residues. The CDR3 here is CATEADRTTEAFF. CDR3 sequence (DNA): TGTGCCACAGAGGCAGATAGAACAACTGAAGCTTTCTTT.

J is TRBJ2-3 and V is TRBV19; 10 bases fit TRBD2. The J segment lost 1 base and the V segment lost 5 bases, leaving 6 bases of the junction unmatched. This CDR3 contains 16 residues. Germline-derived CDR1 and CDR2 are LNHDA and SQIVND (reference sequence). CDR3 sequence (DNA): TGTGCCAGTAGTTTCAGACTAGCGGGCGGCACAGATACGCAGTATTTT. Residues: CASSFRLAGGTDTQYF.

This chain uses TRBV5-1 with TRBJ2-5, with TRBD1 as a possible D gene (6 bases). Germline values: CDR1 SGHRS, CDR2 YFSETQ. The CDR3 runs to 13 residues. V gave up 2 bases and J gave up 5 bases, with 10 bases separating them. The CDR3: CASSLQGWETQYF. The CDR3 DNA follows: TGCGCCAGCAGCTTACAGGGTTGGGAGACCCAGTACTTC.

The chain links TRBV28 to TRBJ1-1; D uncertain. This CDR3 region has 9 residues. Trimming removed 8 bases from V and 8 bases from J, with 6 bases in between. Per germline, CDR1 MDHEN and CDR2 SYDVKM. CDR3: CASGKEAFF. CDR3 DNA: TGTGCCAGCGGTAAGGAAGCTTTCTTT.

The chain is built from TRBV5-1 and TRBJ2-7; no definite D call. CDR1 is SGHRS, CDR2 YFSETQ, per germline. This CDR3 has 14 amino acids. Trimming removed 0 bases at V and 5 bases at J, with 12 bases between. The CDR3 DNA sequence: TGCGCCAGCAGCTTGGTTACTGGCGGTAACGAGCAGTACTTC. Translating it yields CASSLVTGGNEQYF.

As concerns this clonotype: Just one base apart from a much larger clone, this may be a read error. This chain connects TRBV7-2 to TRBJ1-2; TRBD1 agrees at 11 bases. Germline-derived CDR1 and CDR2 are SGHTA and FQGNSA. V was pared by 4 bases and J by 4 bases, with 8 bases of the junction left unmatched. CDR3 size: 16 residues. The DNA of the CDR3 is TGTGCCAGCAGCTGGACAGGGGGCGGGAGGGGCTATGGCTACACCTTC. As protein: CASSWTGGGRGYGYTF.

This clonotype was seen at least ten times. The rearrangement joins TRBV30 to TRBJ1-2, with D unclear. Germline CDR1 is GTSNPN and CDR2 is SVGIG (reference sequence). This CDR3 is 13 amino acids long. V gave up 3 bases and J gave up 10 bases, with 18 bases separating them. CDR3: CAWRRPAGTTYTF. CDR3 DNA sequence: TGTGCCTGGAGACGGCCAGCCGGAACCACCTACACCTTC.

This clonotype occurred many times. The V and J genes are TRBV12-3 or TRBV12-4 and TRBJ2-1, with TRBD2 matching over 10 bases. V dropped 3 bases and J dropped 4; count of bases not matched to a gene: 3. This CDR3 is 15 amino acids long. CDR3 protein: CASSLTSGLYNEQFF. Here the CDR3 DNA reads TGTGCCAGCAGTTTGACTAGCGGGTTATACAATGAGCAGTTCTTC.

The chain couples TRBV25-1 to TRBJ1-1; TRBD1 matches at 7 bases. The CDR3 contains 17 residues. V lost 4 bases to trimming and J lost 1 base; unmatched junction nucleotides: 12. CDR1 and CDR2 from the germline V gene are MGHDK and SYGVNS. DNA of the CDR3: TGTGCCAGCAGTGGATACCACACGGGACAGAAGAACACTGAAGCTTTCTTT. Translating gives CASSGYHTGQKNTEAFF.

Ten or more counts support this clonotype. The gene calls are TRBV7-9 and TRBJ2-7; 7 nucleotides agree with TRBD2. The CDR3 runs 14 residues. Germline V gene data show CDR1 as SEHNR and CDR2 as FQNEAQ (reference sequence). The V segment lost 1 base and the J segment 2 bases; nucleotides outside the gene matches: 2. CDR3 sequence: CASSLGTRAYEQYF. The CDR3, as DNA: TGTGCCAGCAGCTTAGGGACTAGAGCCTACGAGCAGTACTTC.

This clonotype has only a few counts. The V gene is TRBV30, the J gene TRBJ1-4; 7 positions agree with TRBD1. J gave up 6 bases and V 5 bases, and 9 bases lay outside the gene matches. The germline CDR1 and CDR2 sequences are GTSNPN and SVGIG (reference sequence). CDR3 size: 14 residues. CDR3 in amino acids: CAWSRQGADEKLFF. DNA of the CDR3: TGTGCCTGGTCACGACAGGGAGCCGATGAAAAACTGTTTTTT. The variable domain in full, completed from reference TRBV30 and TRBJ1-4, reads SQTIHQWPATLVQPVGSPLSLECTVEGTSNPNLYWYRQAAGRGLQLLFYSVGIGQISSEVPQNLSASRPQDRQFILSSKKLLLSDSGFYLCAWSRQGADEKLFFGSGTQLSVL.

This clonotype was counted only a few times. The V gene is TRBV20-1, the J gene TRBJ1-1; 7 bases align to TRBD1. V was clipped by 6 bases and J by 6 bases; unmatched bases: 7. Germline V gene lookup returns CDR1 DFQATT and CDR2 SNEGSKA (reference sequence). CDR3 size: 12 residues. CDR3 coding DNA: TGCAGTGCCAGGAGGGGGCTGGCTGAAGCTTTCTTT. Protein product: CSARRGLAEAFF.

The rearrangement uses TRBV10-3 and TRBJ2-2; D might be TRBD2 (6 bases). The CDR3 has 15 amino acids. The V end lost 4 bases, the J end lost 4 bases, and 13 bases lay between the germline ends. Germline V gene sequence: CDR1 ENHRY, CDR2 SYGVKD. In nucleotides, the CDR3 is TGTGCCATCAGTGCGGCGGGGTCGAGCACCGGGGAGCTGTTTTTT. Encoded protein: CAISAAGSSTGELFF.

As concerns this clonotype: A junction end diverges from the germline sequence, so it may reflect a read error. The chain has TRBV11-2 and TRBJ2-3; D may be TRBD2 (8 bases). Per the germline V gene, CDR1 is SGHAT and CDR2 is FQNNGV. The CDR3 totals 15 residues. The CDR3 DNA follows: TGTGCCAGCAGCTTAATCCGTAGCGGGACAGTTACGCAGTATTTT. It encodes CASSLIRSGTVTQYF.

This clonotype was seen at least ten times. In DNA form, the CDR3 reads TGTGCCAGCAGTGTTGGTAACAGGGGGAGAGCTTTCTTT. Encoded protein: CASSVGNRGRAFF. The genes are TRBV27 and TRBJ1-1, with 8 bases lining up with TRBD1. The CDR3 has 13 residues. V was clipped by 5 bases and J by 10 bases; unmatched bases: 9. Germline CDR1 is MNHEY and CDR2 is SMNVEV (reference sequence).

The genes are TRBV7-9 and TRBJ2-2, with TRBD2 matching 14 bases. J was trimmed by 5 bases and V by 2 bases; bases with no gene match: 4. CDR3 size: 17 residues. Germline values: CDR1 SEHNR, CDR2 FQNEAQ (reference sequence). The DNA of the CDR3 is TGTGCCAGCAGCTTAAAGACTAGCGGGAGGGGGACCGGGGAGCTGTTTTTT. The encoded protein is CASSLKTSGRGTGELFF.

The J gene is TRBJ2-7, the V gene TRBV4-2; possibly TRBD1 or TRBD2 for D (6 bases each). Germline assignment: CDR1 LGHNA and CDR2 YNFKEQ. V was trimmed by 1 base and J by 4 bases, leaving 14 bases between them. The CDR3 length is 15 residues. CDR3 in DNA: TGTGCCAGCAGCCAAGGCGGAGGGGGTTGGTACGAGCAGTACTTC. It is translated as CASSQGGGGWYEQYF.

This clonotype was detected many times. CDR3 amino acids: CSARVSTSYEQYF. CDR3 coding DNA: TGCAGTGCTAGAGTTAGTACGTCCTACGAGCAGTACTTC. V and J are TRBV20-1 and TRBJ2-7; D ambiguous. CDR1 DFQATT and CDR2 SNEGSKA come from the germline V gene (reference sequence). Trimming left V 1 base short and J 1 base short, with 8 bases between. This CDR3 contains 13 residues.

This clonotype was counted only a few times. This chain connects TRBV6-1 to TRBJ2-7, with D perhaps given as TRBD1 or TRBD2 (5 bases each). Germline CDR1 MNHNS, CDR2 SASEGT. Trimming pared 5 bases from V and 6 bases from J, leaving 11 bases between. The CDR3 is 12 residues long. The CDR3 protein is CASSYHGGEQYF. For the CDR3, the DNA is TGTGCCAGCAGTTACCATGGGGGCGAGCAGTACTTC.

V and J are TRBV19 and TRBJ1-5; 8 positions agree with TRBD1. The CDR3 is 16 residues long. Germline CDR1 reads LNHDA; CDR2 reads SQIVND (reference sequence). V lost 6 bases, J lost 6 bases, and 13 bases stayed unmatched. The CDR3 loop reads CASSKSKTGDFQPQHF. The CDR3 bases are TGTGCCAGTAGCAAGAGTAAGACAGGGGACTTTCAGCCCCAGCATTTT.

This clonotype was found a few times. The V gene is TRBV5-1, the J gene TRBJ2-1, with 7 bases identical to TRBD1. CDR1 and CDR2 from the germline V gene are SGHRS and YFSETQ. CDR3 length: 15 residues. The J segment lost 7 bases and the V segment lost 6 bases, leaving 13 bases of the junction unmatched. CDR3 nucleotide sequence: TGCGCCAGCACCCTCGGGACAGCCGAGAAAAATGAGCAGTTCTTC. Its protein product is CASTLGTAEKNEQFF.

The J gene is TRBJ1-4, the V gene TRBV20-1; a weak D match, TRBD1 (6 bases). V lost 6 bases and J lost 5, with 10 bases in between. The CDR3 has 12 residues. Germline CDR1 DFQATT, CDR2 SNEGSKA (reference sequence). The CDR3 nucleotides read TGCAGTGCAGACAGGCGGAATGAAAAACTGTTTTTT. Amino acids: CSADRRNEKLFF.